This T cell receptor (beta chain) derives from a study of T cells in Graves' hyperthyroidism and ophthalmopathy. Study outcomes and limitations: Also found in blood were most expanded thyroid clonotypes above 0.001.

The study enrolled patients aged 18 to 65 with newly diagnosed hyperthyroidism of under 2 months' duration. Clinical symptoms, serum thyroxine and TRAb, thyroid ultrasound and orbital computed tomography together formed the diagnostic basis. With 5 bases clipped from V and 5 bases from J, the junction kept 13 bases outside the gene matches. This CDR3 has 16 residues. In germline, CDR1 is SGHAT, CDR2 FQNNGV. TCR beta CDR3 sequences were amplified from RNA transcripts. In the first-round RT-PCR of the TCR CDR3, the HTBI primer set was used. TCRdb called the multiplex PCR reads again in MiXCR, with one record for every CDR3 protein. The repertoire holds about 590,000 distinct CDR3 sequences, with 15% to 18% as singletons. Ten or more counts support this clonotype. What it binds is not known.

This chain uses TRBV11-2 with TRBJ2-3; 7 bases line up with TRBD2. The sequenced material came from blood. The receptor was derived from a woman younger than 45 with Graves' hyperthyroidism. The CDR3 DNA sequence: TGTGCCAGCAGCCTGGAGCCTAGCGGTGTTCAAGATACGCAGTATTTT. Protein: CASSLEPSGVQDTQYF.